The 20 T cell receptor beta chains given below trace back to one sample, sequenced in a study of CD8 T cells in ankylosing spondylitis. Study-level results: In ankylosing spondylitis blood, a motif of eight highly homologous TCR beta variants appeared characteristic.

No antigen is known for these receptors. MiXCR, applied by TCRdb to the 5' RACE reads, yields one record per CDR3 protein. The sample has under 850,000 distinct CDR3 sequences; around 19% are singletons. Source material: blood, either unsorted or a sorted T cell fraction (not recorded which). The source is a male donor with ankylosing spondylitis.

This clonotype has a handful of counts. Written as DNA, the CDR3 is TGTGCCAGCAGCTTGAGAGGGACTTCATACCAAGAGACCCAGTACTTC. This encodes CASSLRGTSYQETQYF. The rearrangement uses TRBV5-6 and TRBJ2-5; D perhaps matches TRBD2 (6 bases). The length of the CDR3 is 16 residues. V gave up 1 base and J gave up 0 bases, with 13 bases separating them. In germline, CDR1 is SGHDT, CDR2 YYEEEE.

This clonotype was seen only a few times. CDR3 bases: TGCAGTGCTAGAGATCGGTCAGGAGGGTATGAAAAACTGTTTTTT. This sequence encodes CSARDRSGGYEKLFF. This sequence joins TRBV20-1 and TRBJ1-4; D is undetermined. The CDR3 sequence is 15 residues long. Germline CDR1 reads DFQATT; CDR2 reads SNEGSKA (reference sequence). Deletions cut 0 bases from V and 6 bases from J, with 14 bases between.

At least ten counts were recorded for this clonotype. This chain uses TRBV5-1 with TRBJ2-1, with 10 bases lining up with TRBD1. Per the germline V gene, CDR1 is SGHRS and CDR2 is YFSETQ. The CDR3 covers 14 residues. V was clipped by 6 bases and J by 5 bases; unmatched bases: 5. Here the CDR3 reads CASNRDRGNNEQFF. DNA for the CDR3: TGCGCCAGCAACCGGGACAGGGGTAACAATGAGCAGTTCTTC.

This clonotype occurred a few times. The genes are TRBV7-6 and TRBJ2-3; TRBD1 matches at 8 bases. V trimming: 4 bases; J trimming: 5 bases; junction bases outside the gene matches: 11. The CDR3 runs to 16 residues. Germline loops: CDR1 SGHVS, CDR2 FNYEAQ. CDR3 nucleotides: TGTGCCAGCAGCTCCTGGACAGGGTCCGGTCAAGATACGCAGTATTTT. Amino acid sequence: CASSSWTGSGQDTQYF.

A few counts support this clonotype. The CDR3 region is CASALLGEGTYNEQFF. DNA of the CDR3: TGTGCCAGCGCCCTGCTCGGTGAGGGGACCTACAATGAGCAGTTCTTC. The chain combines TRBV28 with TRBJ2-1; the D gene could be TRBD1 or TRBD2 (5 bases each). The CDR3 length is 16 residues. The germline gives CDR1 MDHEN, CDR2 SYDVKM. V lost 8 bases and J 2 bases, leaving 19 bases between the germline ends.

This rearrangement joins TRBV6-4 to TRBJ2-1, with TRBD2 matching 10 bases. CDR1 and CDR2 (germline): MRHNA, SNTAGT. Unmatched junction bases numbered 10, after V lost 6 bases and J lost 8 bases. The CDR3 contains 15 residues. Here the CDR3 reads CASSALAGEGHEQFF. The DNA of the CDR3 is TGTGCCAGCAGCGCCCTAGCGGGGGAGGGGCATGAGCAGTTCTTC.

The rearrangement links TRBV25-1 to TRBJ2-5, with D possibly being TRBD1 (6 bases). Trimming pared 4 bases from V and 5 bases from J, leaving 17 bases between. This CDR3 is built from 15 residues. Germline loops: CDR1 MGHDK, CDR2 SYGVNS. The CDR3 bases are TGTGCCAGCAGTGCCTCAACAGGGTTTCAGGAGACCCAGTACTTC. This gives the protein CASSASTGFQETQYF.

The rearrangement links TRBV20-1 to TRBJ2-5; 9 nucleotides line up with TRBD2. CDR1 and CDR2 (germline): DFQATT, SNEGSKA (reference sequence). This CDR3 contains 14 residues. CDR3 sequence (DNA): TGCAGCCCCATCGGGCGGGAGGGGTTAGAGACCCAGTACTTC. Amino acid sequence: CSPIGREGLETQYF.

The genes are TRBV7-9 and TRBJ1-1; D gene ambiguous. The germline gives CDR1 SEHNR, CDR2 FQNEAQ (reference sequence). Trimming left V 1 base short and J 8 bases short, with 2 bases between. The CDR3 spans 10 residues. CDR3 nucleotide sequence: TGTGCCAGCAGCTTAGTCGAAGCTTTCTTT. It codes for CASSLVEAFF.

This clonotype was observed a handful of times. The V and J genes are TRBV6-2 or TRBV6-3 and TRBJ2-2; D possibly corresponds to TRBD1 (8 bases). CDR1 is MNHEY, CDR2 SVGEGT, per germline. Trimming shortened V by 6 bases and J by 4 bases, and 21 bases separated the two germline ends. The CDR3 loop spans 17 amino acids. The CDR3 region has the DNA TGTGCCAGCAGCCGCAAAACGACAGGGGAGGGCACCGGGGAGCTGTTTTTT. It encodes CASSRKTTGEGTGELFF.

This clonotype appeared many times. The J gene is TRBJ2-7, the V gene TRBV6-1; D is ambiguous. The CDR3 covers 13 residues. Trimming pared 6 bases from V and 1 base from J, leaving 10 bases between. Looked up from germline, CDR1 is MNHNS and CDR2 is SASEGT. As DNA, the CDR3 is TGTGCCAGCAGCCCTCTAAGTTCCTACGAGCAGTACTTC. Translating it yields CASSPLSSYEQYF.

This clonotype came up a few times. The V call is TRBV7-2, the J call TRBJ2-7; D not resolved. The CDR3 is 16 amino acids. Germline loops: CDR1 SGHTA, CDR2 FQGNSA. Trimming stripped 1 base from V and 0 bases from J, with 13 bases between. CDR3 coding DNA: TGTGCCAGCAGCTTAGGACCTACCGTCGACTCCTACGAGCAGTACTTC. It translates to CASSLGPTVDSYEQYF. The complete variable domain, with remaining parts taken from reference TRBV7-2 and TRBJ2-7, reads GAGVSQSPSNKVTEKGKDVELRCDPISGHTALYWYRQSLGQGLEFLIYFQGNSAPDKSGLPSDRFSAERTGGSVSTLTIQRTQQEDSAVYLCASSLGPTVDSYEQYFGPGTRLTVT.

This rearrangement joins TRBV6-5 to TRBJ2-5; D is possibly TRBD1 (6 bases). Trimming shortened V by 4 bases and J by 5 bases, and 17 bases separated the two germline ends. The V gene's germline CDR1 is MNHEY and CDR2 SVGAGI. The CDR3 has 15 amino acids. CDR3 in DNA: TGTGCCAGCAGTTCCGCGCGACAGGTCCACGAGACCCAGTACTTC. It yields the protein CASSSARQVHETQYF.

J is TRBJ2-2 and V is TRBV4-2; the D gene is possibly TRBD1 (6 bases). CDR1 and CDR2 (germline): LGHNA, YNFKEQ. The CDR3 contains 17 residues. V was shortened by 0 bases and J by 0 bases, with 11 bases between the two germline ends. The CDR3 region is CASSQDLGTSNTGELFF. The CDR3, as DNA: TGTGCCAGCAGCCAAGACCTCGGGACATCGAACACCGGGGAGCTGTTTTTT.

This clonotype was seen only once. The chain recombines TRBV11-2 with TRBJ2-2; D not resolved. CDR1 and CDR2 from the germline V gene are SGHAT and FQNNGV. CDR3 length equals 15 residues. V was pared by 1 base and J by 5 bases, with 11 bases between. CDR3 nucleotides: TGTGCCAGCAGCTTAGTGGCCGTGGGAACCGGGGAGCTGTTTTTT. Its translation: CASSLVAVGTGELFF.

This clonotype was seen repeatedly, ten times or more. The CDR3 loop reads CASSLDSGKDEQFF. The CDR3 DNA is TGTGCCAGCAGCTTGGATAGCGGGAAGGATGAGCAGTTCTTC. The rearrangement uses TRBV7-7 and TRBJ2-1; 8 bases align to TRBD2. This CDR3 is 14 amino acids long. Germline assignment: CDR1 SSHAT and CDR2 FNYEAQ (reference sequence). With V trimmed by 3 bases and J by 8 bases, 6 bases remained unmatched.

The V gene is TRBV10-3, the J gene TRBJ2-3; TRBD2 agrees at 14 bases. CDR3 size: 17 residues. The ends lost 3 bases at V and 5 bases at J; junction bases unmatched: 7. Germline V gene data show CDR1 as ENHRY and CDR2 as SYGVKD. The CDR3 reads CAISDPTSGRGVDTQYF. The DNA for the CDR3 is TGTGCCATCAGTGATCCGACTAGCGGGAGGGGAGTAGATACGCAGTATTTT.

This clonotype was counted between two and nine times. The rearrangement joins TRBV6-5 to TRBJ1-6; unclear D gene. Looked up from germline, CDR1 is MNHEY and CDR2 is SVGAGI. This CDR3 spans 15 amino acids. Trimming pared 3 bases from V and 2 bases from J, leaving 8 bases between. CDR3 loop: CASSYGGAYNSPLHF. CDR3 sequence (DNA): TGTGCCAGCAGTTATGGTGGGGCCTATAATTCACCCCTCCACTTT.

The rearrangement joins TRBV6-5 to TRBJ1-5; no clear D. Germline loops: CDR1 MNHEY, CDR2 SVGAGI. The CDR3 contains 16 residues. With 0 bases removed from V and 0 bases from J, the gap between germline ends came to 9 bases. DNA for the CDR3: TGTGCCAGCAGTTACTCGGCAGTAGATAGCAATCAGCCCCAGCATTTT. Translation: CASSYSAVDSNQPQHF.

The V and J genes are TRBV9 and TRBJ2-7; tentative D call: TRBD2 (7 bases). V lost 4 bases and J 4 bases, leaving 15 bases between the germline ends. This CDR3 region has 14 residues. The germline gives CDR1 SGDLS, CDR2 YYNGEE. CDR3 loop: CASSTSQGGYEQYF. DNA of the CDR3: TGTGCCAGCAGCACCTCACAGGGAGGGTACGAGCAGTACTTC.